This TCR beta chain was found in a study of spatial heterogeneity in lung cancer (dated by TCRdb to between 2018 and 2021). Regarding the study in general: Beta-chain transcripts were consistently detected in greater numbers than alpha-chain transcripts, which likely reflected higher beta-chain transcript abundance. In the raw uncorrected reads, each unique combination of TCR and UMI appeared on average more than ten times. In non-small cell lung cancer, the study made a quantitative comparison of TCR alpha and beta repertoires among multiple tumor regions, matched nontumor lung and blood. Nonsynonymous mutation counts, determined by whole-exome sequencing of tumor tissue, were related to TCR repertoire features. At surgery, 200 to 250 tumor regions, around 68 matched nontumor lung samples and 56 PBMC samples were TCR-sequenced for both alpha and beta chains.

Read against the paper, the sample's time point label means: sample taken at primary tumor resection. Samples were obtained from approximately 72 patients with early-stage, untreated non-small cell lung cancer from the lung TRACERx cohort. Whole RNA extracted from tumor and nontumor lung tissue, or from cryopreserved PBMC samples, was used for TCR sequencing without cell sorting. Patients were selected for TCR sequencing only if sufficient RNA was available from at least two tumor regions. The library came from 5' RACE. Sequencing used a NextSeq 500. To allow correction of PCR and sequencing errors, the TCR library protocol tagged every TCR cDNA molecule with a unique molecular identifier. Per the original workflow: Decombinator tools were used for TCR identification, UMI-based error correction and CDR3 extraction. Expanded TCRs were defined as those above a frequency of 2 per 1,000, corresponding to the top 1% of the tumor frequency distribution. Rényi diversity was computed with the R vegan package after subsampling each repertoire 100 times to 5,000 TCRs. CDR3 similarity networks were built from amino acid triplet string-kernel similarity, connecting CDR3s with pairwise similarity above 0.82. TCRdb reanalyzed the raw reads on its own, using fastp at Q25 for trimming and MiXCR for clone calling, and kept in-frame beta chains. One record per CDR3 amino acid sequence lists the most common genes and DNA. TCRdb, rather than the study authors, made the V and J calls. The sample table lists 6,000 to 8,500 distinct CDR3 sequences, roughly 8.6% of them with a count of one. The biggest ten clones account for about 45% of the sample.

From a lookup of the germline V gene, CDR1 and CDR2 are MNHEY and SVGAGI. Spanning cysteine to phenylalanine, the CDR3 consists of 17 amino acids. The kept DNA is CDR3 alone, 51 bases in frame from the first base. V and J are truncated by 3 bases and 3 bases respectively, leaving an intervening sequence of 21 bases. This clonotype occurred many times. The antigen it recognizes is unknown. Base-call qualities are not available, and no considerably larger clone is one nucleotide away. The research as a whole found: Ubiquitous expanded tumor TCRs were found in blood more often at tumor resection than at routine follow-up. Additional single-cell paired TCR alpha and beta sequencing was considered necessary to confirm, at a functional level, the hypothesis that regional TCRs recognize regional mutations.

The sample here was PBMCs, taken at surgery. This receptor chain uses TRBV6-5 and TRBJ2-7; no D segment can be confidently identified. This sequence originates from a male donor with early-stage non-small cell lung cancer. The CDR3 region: CASSYSYPGGPNYEQYF. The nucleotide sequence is TGTGCCAGCAGTTATTCCTACCCTGGCGGCCCGAACTACGAGCAGTACTTC.